This T cell receptor (beta chain) was obtained from a study of blood T cell repertoires in COVID-19 (dated by TCRdb to 2020 to 2021). The study in broad terms: Samples covering the acute and convalescent phases of COVID-19 were provided by collaborators in the United States, Italy and Spain. The dataset comprised deeply sampled blood TCRbeta repertoires from subjects exposed to, actively infected with, or recovered from COVID-19. Samples came from the ongoing ImmuneRACE study (first 160 participants) plus 1,254 subjects from 6 global collaborators. Where available, HLA class I and class II types were taken from metadata supplied by the sample provider and were not determined by assay-based typing. The repertoires were made available in a free public database intended to serve as a resource for research on the immune response to SARS-CoV-2. The sample metadata nearly always contained a de-identified subject ID, COVID-19 status, age in years and sex. The material from the prospective study consisted of cDNA or gDNA derived from T cells, B-cell-depleted T cells, or PBMCs. The study at large found these results: The amount of clinical and demographic metadata varied by source and participant and was provided uncurated.

At one collaborating source in Seattle, patients were enrolled during active infection and were followed longitudinally through the course of disease. The collaborating institutions used their own protocols to collect whole blood in K2EDTA tubes. For TCRbeta analysis, collaborators shipped samples as frozen whole blood, isolated PBMCs, or DNA extracted from either of those sample types. TCRbeta CDR3 regions were amplified from genomic DNA using the immunoSEQ Assay, a bias-controlled multiplex PCR. Per the source publication's procedure: Within the assay, amplification of reference gene primers was used to estimate how many nucleated cells each sample contained. Sequence reads were collapsed and filtered to measure the absolute abundance of every unique TCRbeta CDR3 rearrangement. For each sample, productive Simpson clonality was calculated as the square root of Simpson's diversity index across productive rearrangements. The table comes from immuneACCESS by way of TCRdb, which keeps in-frame sequences with V and J called. Part of the clones is missing from these tables; in studies checked, under half for an unresolved V gene and the rest for unknown reasons. D and trimming were read from the DNA, whereas the V and J calls and clone size are those reported in that table. The sample table shows more than 200,000 clones, and approximately 86% are seen once. The ten largest clonotypes hold roughly 10% of the sample.

Concerning this clone: Its recognized antigen is unknown. No much larger clonotype is one base removed from it; base qualities were not supplied.

The receptor's source is a woman between 50 and 59 years old with COVID-19, enrolled during active disease. The sample was peripheral blood.

In nucleotide form, the sequence is TGTGCCAGCAGCAAAGGGAACAGAACAACTCTCACTGAAGCTTTCTTT. This translates into CASSKGNRTTLTEAFF. The sequence joins TRBV21-1 to TRBJ1-1; the table calls TRBD1, which could not be checked here. TRBV21-1 is a documented pseudogene. Inclusive of the bounding cysteine and phenylalanine, the CDR3 is 16 residues long. Kept here is only the CDR3 DNA, which spans 48 bases and is read in frame from base 1.